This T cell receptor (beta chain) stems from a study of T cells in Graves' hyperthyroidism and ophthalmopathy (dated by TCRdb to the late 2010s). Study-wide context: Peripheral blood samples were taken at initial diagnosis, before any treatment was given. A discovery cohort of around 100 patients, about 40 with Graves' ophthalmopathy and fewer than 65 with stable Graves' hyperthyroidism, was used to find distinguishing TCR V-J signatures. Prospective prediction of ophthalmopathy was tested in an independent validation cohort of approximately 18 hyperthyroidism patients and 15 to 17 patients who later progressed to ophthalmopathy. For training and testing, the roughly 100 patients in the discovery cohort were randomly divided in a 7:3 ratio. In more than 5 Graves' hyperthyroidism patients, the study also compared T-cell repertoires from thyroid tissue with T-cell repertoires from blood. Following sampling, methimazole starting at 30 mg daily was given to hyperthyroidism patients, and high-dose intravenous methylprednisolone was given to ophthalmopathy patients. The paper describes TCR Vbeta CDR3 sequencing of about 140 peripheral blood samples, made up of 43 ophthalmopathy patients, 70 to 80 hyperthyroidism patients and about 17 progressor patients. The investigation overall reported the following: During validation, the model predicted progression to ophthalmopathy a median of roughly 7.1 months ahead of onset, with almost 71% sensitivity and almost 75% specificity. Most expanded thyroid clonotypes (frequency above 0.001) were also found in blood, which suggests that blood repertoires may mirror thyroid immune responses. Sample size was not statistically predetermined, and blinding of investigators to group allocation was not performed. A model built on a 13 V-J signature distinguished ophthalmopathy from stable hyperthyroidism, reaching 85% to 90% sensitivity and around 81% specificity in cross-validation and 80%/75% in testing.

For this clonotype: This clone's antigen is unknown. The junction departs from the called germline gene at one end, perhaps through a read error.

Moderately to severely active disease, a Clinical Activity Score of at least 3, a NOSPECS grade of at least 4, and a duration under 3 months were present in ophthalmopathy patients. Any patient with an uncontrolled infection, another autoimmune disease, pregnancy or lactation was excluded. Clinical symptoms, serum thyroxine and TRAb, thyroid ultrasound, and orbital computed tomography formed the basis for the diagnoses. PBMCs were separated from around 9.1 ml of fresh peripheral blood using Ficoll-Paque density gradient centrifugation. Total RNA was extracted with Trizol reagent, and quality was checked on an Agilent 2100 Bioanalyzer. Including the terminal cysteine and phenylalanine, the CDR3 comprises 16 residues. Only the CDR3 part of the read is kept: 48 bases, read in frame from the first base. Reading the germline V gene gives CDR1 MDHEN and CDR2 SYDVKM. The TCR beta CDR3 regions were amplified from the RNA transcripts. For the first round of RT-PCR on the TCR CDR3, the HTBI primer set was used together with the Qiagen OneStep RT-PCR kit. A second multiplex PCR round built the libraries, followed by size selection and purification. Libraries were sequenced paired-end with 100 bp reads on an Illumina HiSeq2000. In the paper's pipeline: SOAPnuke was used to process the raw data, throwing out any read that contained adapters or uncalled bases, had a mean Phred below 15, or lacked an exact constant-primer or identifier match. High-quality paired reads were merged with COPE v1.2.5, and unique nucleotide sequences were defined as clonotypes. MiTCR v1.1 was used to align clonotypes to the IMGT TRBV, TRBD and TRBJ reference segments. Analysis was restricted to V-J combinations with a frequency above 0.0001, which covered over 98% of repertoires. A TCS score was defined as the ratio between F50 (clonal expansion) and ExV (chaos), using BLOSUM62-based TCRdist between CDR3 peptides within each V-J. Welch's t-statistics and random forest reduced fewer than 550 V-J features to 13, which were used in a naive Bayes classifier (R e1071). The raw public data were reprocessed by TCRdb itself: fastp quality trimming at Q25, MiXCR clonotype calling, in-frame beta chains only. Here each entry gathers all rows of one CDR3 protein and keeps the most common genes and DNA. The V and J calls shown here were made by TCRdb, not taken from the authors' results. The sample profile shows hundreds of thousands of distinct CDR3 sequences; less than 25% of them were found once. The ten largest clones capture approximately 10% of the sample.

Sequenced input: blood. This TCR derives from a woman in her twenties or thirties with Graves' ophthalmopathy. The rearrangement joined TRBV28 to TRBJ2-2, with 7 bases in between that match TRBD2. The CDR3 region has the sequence CASRNRDYRNTWELFF. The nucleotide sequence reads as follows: TGTGCCAGCAGAAACCGGGACTACCGTAACACCTGGGAGCTGTTTTTT.